The 13 T cell receptor beta chains below were found in one sample sequenced in a study of blood T cell repertoires in COVID-19 (dated by TCRdb to 2019 to 2021). To prepare the library, the immunoSEQ multiplex PCR assay was applied. Drawn from immuneACCESS, this table holds only the in-frame rearrangements with V and J called that TCRdb kept. Clones are partly lost; checked studies trace under half to an unresolved V gene and leave the rest unexplained. The sample table shows 200,000 or so clones, and 65% to 85% are seen once. The ten largest account for roughly 7% of the sample. The sequenced material came from PBMCs or T cells enriched from blood (not recorded which). The origin of the receptors is a man between 40 and 49 years old who had recovered from COVID-19.

V and J are TRBV19 and TRBJ1-1, with a possible D match to TRBD1 (5 bases). This CDR3 contains 17 residues. CDR1 and CDR2 (germline): LNHDA, SQIVND (reference sequence). The V end lost 4 bases, the J end lost 3 bases, and 21 bases lay between the germline ends. CDR3: CASSTPPGRGVHTEAFF. The CDR3 coding sequence is TGTGCCAGTAGTACCCCTCCGGGCCGGGGGGTGCACACTGAAGCTTTCTTT. The full variable domain, with the rest looked up from reference TRBV19 and TRBJ1-1, is DGGITQSPKYLFRKEGQNVTLSCEQNLNHDAMYWYRQDPGQGLRLIYYSQIVNDFQKGDIAEGYSVSREKKESFPLTVTSAQKNPTAFYLCASSTPPGRGVHTEAFFGQGTRLTVV.

This chain links TRBV4-3 with TRBJ1-4; 10 bases fit TRBD1. The V segment lost 4 bases and the J segment 6 bases; nucleotides outside the gene matches: 2. The CDR3 has 14 residues. Germline V gene lookup returns CDR1 LGHNA and CDR2 YSLEER. CDR3 nucleotide sequence: TGCGCCAGCAGCCTAGGGACAGGGGATGAAAAACTGTTTTTT. Amino acid sequence: CASSLGTGDEKLFF.

Regarding this clone: At the DNA level, this CDR3 is encoded by other sequences in the same sample as well. The chain has TRBV7-8 and TRBJ1-1; TRBD1 matches 7 bases. The germline V gene has CDR1 SGHVS and CDR2 FQNEAQ. V was pared by 1 base and J by 1 base, with 3 bases of the junction left unmatched. CDR3 size: 15 residues. For the CDR3, the DNA is TGTGCCAGCAGCTTAGTTACAGGGGCGAACACTGAAGCTTTCTTT. The encoded protein is CASSLVTGANTEAFF. The full variable domain, completed using reference TRBV7-8 and TRBJ1-1, is GAGVSQSPRYKVAKRGQDVALRCDPISGHVSLFWYQQALGQGPEFLTYFQNEAQLDKSGLPSDRFFAERPEGSVSTLKIQRTQQEDSAVYLCASSLVTGANTEAFFGQGTRLTVV.

This chain links TRBV19 with TRBJ1-1; TRBD1 matches at 8 bases. V trimming: 2 bases; J trimming: 10 bases; junction bases outside the gene matches: 9. Germline assignment: CDR1 LNHDA and CDR2 SQIVND (reference sequence). CDR3 length equals 14 residues. The CDR3 DNA sequence: TGTGCCAGTAGTATAACCCAGGGGGCAGCGTCAGCTTTCTTT. It translates to CASSITQGAASAFF. The whole variable domain, remainder taken from reference TRBV19 and TRBJ1-1, is DGGITQSPKYLFRKEGQNVTLSCEQNLNHDAMYWYRQDPGQGLRLIYYSQIVNDFQKGDIAEGYSVSREKKESFPLTVTSAQKNPTAFYLCASSITQGAASAFFGQGTRLTVV.

This clone appeared once. The chain recombines TRBV5-4 with TRBJ1-1, with a tentative D call TRBD1 (5 bases). Germline CDR1 SGHNT, CDR2 YYREEE (reference sequence). The CDR3 spans 12 residues. Trimming took off 5 bases at V and 1 base at J, with 6 bases between the two ends. In DNA form, the CDR3 reads TGTGCCAGCAGACAGGAGAACACTGAAGCTTTCTTT. Encoded protein: CASRQENTEAFF.

The chain has TRBV7-2 and TRBJ2-5; TRBD2 matches at 12 bases. The V and J ends lost 1 base and 1 base, in that order; junction bases with no gene match: 4. Germline assignment: CDR1 SGHTA and CDR2 FQGNSA. The CDR3 is 17 residues long. Written as DNA, the CDR3 is TGTGCCAGCAGCTTAGAACTAGCGGGGGGCCTCCAAGAGACCCAGTACTTC. This translates into CASSLELAGGLQETQYF.

This sequence joins TRBV28 and TRBJ1-1, with 7 bases matching TRBD1. The V segment lost 7 bases and the J segment 3 bases; nucleotides outside the gene matches: 5. The germline CDR1 and CDR2 sequences are MDHEN and SYDVKM. The CDR3 has 13 amino acids. The CDR3 region is CASTWDSYTEAFF. The CDR3 region has the DNA TGTGCCAGCACTTGGGACAGTTACACTGAAGCTTTCTTT.

The V and J genes are TRBV6-5 and TRBJ1-1; TRBD1 is a possible D gene (5 bases). In germline, CDR1 is MNHEY, CDR2 SVGAGI. Between the trimmed V and J ends, which lost 8 bases and 5 bases, there was a span of 21 bases. The CDR3 is 15 amino acids. CDR3 DNA: TGTGCCAGCTACACAGGTTTCACGGGGGGGACTGAAGCTTTCTTT. This codes for CASYTGFTGGTEAFF.

V usage is TRBV6-5 and J usage is TRBJ1-1; TRBD1 might be the D (6 bases). The germline V gene has CDR1 MNHEY and CDR2 SVGAGI. The V and J ends lost 11 bases and 4 bases respectively, with 17 bases between them. The CDR3 has 13 amino acids. CDR3: CAGSRGRVTEAFF. The DNA of the CDR3 is TGTGCCGGAAGCAGGGGAAGGGTCACTGAAGCTTTCTTT.

This clone was seen just once. The genes are TRBV7-9 and TRBJ2-5; D is ambiguous. Trimming took 8 bases from V and 1 from J, leaving 5 bases between them. Per the germline V gene, CDR1 is SEHNR and CDR2 is FQNEAQ (reference sequence). The CDR3 contains 11 residues. The DNA of the CDR3 is TGTGCCAGCGAACTCCAAGAGACCCAGTACTTC. This encodes CASELQETQYF.

The chain is built from TRBV6-5 and TRBJ2-5; perhaps TRBD1 as D (6 bases). The V end was cut by 6 bases, the J end by 4 bases, with 18 bases between. This CDR3 has 15 residues. Germline lookup yields CDR1 MNHEY and CDR2 SVGAGI. CDR3 amino acids: CASSPSRGRGETQYF. The CDR3 DNA follows: TGTGCCAGCAGCCCCTCCAGGGGCCGTGGAGAGACCCAGTACTTC.

The chain couples TRBV9 to TRBJ1-2; no clear D. The CDR3 runs 14 residues. V dropped 0 bases and J dropped 8 bases, with 14 bases sitting between them. Germline CDR1 SGDLS, CDR2 YYNGEE. The CDR3 nucleotides read TGTGCCAGCAGCGTAGGAGCCCCGCCTAAGGGCTACACCTTC. This codes for CASSVGAPPKGYTF.

A few counts support this clone. V is TRBV7-8 and J is TRBJ2-3; 8 bases agree with TRBD1. V shed 5 bases, J shed 2 bases, and the junction held 6 bases outside the gene matches. The CDR3 is 15 residues long. The germline gives CDR1 SGHVS, CDR2 FQNEAQ. The CDR3 nucleotides are TGTGCCAGCAGCCTCAGGGACAGGAACACAGATACGCAGTATTTT. Translation: CASSLRDRNTDTQYF.